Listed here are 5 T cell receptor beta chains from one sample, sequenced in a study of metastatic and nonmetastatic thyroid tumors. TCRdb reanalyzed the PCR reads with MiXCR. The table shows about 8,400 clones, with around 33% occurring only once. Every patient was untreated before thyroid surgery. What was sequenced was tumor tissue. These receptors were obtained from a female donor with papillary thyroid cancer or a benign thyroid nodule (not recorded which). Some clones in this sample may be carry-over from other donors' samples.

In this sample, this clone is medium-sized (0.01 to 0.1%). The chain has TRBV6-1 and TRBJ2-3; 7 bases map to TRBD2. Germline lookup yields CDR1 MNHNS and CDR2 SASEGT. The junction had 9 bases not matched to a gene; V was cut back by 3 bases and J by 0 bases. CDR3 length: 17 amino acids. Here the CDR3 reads CASSDQGLAVSTDTQYF. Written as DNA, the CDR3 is TGTGCCAGCAGTGATCAGGGTCTAGCGGTTAGCACAGATACGCAGTATTTT.

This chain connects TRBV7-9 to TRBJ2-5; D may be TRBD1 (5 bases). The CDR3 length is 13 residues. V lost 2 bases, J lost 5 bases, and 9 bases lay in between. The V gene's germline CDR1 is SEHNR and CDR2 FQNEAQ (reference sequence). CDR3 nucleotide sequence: TGTGCCAGCAGCTTAAGGGGTGCCGAGACCCAGTACTTC. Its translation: CASSLRGAETQYF. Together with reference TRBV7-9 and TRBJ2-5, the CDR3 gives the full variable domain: DTGVSQNPRHKITKRGQNVTFRCDPISEHNRLYWYRQTLGQGPEFLTYFQNEAQLEKSRLLSDRFSAERPKGSFSTLEIQRTEQGDSAMYLCASSLRGAETQYFGPGTRLLVL.

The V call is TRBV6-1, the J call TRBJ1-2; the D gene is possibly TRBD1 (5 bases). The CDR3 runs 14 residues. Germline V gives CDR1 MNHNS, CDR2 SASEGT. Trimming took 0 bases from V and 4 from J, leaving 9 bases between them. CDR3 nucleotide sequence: TGTGCCAGCAGTGAAGCGGGGCTAATCTATGGCTACACCTTC. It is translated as CASSEAGLIYGYTF.

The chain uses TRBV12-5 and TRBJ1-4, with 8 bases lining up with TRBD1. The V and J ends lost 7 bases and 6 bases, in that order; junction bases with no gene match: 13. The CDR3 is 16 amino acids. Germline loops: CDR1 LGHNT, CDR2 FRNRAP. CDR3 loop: CASAIDGQGLDEKLFF. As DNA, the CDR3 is TGTGCTAGTGCTATAGACGGACAGGGTTTAGATGAAAAACTGTTTTTT.

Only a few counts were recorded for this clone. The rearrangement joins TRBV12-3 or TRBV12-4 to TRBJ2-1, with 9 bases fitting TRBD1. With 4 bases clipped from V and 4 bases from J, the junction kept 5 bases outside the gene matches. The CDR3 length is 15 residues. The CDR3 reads CASSSDRGGYNEQFF. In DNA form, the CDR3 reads TGTGCCAGCAGTTCAGACAGGGGGGGGTACAATGAGCAGTTCTTC.